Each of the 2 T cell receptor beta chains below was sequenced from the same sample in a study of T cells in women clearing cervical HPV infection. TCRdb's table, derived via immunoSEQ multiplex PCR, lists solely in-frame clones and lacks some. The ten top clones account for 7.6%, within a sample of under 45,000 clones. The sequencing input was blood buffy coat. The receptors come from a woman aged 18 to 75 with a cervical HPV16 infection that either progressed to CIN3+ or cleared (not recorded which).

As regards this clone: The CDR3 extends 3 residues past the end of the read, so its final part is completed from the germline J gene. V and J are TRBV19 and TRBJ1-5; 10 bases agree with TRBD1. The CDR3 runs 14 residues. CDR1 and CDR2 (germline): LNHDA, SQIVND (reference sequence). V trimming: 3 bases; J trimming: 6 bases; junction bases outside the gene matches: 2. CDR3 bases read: TGTGCCAGTAGTATTCGGGACAGGGGTCAGCCC. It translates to CASSIRDRGQP. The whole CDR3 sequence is CASSIRDRGQPQHF. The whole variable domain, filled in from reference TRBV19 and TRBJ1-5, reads DGGITQSPKYLFRKEGQNVTLSCEQNLNHDAMYWYRQDPGQGLRLIYYSQIVNDFQKGDIAEGYSVSREKKESFPLTVTSAQKNPTAFYLCASSIRDRGQPQHFGDGTRLSIL.

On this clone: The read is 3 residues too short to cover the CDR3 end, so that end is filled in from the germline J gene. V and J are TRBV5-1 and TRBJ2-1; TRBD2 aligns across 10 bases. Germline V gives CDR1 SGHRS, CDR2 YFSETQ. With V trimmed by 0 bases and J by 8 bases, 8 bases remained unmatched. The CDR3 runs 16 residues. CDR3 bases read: TGCGCCAGCAGCTTGGCCGATGGACTAGCGGTATATGAG. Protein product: CASSLADGLAVYE. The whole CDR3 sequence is CASSLADGLAVYEQFF.